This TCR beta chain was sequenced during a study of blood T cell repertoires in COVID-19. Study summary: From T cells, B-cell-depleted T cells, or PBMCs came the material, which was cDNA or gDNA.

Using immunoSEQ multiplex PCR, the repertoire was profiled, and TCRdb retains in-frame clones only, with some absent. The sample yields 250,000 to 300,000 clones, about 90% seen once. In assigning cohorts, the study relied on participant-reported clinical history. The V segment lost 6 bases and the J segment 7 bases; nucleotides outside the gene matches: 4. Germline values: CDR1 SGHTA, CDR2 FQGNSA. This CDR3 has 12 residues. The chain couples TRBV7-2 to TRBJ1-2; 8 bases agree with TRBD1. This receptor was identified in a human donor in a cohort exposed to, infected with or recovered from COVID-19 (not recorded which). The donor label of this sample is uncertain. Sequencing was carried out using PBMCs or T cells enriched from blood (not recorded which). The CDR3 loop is CASRTGESGYTF. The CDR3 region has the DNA TGTGCCAGCAGGACAGGGGAGAGTGGCTACACCTTC.